The rows below give T cell receptor beta chains drawn from one sample of a study of blood T cell repertoires in COVID-19. The data were produced by immunoSEQ multiplex PCR, yet TCRdb's version contains in-frame clones alone and is incomplete. The table lists over 120,000 clones, nearly 85% of them singletons. The sample comprised peripheral blood. The receptors come from a human donor in a cohort sampled during active COVID-19. Each CDR3 is given with its conserved first and last residue. The order of the fields is D gene, clone size, CDR3 length, V gene, J gene, CDR3 protein, CDR3 DNA. A D gene is named only where the DNA matches it firmly. A clone size is listed for some rows: how often the clone was seen (once, few, many), or a class if it is expanded.

-,-,14,TRBV3-1/TRBV3-2,TRBJ1-1,CASSLTATSGEAFF,TGTGCCAGCAGCCTAACTGCTACGTCGGGAGAAGCTTTCTTT
-,-,13,TRBV5-1,TRBJ2-2,CASSLQSGGELFF,TGCGCCAGCAGCTTGCAATCCGGCGGGGAGCTGTTTTTT
TRBD1,-,16,TRBV9,TRBJ2-5,CASSSTGTGVFETQYF,TGTGCCAGCAGCTCAACCGGGACAGGGGTGTTCGAGACCCAGTACTTC
TRBD2,once,15,TRBV19,TRBJ2-1,CASSLAGGYFNEQFF,TGTGCCAGTAGCCTAGCGGGAGGGTATTTCAATGAGCAGTTCTTC
-,-,12,TRBV20-1,TRBJ1-4,CSASLGVEKLFF,TGCAGTGCTAGTCTCGGGGTTGAAAAACTGTTTTTT
TRBD2,-,15,TRBV5-1,TRBJ2-3,CASSLVSGTADTQYF,TGCGCCAGCAGCTTGGTTAGCGGGACTGCAGATACGCAGTATTTT
-,-,11,TRBV2,TRBJ2-5,CASTGSGTQYF,TGTGCCAGTACAGGGTCCGGGACCCAGTACTTC
-,-,13,TRBV6-2/TRBV6-3,TRBJ2-7,CASSLGRLDEQYF,TGTGCCAGCAGCCTAGGGAGGTTGGACGAGCAGTACTTC
TRBD2,-,13,TRBV10-3,TRBJ2-1,CAIRGTSGSEQFF,TGTGCCATCAGGGGGACTAGCGGAAGTGAGCAGTTCTTC
-,-,14,TRBV2,TRBJ2-1,CASSEFLTLNEQFF,TGTGCCAGCAGTGAATTTCTGACTCTCAATGAGCAGTTCTTC
-,once,13,TRBV9,TRBJ2-1,CASSVDLYNEQFF,TGTGCCAGCAGTGTCGACTTATACAATGAGCAGTTCTTC
TRBD1,-,14,TRBV6-1,TRBJ1-1,CASSAPTGYHEAFF,TGTGCCAGCAGTGCTCCGACAGGGTACCATGAAGCTTTCTTT
TRBD1,once,17,TRBV7-3,TRBJ1-1,CASSSIPSGTGITEAFF,TGTGCCAGCAGCTCGATCCCCTCCGGGACAGGGATCACTGAAGCTTTCTTT
TRBD2,-,15,TRBV6-5,TRBJ2-2,CATTRRGGAGGELFF,TGTGCCACCACCCGACGGGGGGGCGCCGGCGGGGAGCTGTTTTTT
TRBD2,-,16,TRBV5-1,TRBJ2-1,CASSLGAGGVNNEQFF,TGCGCCAGCAGCTTGGGGGCGGGAGGGGTAAACAATGAGCAGTTCTTC
-,once,10,TRBV2,TRBJ2-1,CASSGNEQFF,TGTGCCAGCAGCGGCAATGAGCAGTTCTTC
-,-,13,TRBV7-6,TRBJ1-2,CASSSREGVNYTF,TGTGCCAGCAGCTCCCGGGAGGGGGTAAACTACACCTTC
TRBD2,-,15,TRBV3-1/TRBV3-2,TRBJ2-5,CASSKLAGPQETQYF,TGTGCCAGCAGTAAACTAGCGGGACCTCAAGAGACCCAGTACTTC
TRBD2,once,19,TRBV28,TRBJ2-1,CASRSRGLAGGRSYNEQFF,TGTGCCAGCAGATCCCGGGGACTAGCGGGAGGAAGGTCCTACAATGAGCAGTTCTTC
-,-,14,TRBV4-3,TRBJ2-3,CASSQDRVSDTQYF,TGCGCCAGCAGCCAAGATCGGGTCTCAGATACGCAGTATTTT
-,-,14,TRBV6-5,TRBJ1-3,CASSYQDSGNTIYF,TGTGCCAGCAGCTACCAGGACTCTGGAAACACCATATATTTT
-,few,14,TRBV27,TRBJ1-2,CASSFWEKGYGYTF,TGTGCCAGCAGTTTCTGGGAGAAAGGCTATGGCTACACCTTC
TRBD2,-,15,TRBV5-1,TRBJ2-1,CASSPRVAGEAEQFF,TGCGCCAGCAGCCCCCGGGTAGCGGGAGAAGCTGAGCAGTTCTTC
-,-,14,TRBV6-2/TRBV6-3,TRBJ1-6,CASSLGAENSPLHF,TGTGCCAGCAGTTTGGGGGCTGAAAATTCACCCCTCCACTTT
TRBD1,-,17,TRBV5-6,TRBJ1-2,CASSLGPDRGGERGYTF,TGTGCCAGCAGCTTGGGCCCGGACAGGGGAGGAGAAAGGGGCTACACCTTC
-,-,13,TRBV3-1/TRBV3-2,TRBJ1-2,CASSHEPALGYTF,TGTGCCAGCAGCCACGAGCCCGCTCTAGGCTACACCTTC
-,once,15,TRBV7-2,TRBJ1-1,CASSPQAPMNTEAFF,TGTGCCAGCAGCCCACAGGCCCCCATGAACACTGAAGCTTTCTTT
-,-,15,TRBV3-1/TRBV3-2,TRBJ1-1,CASSQARLANTEAFF,TGTGCCAGCAGCCAAGCGCGCCTCGCGAACACTGAAGCTTTCTTT
TRBD1,once,13,TRBV7-2,TRBJ2-7,CASSLAGTDEQYF,TGTGCCAGCAGCTTAGCGGGGACAGACGAGCAGTACTTC
-,-,17,TRBV19,TRBJ1-5,CASSLLQGGGTNQPQHF,TGTGCCAGTAGCCTATTACAGGGTGGGGGAACAAATCAGCCCCAGCATTTT
TRBD2,once,17,TRBV7-8,TRBJ2-2,CASSLAPASGRVGELFF,TGTGCCAGCAGCTTAGCACCGGCTAGCGGGAGAGTCGGGGAGCTGTTTTTT
-,-,14,TRBV3-1/TRBV3-2,TRBJ1-4,CASSQNAGLEKLFF,TGTGCCAGCAGCCAAAACGCAGGGCTTGAAAAACTGTTTTTT
TRBD1,-,16,TRBV19,TRBJ1-1,CASSAGTGGENTEAFF,TGTGCCAGTAGTGCCGGGACAGGGGGCGAGAACACTGAAGCTTTCTTT
TRBD2,-,15,TRBV9,TRBJ2-1,CASSILAGGSNEQFF,TGTGCCAGCAGCATACTAGCGGGAGGGTCCAATGAGCAGTTCTTC
-,-,13,TRBV30,TRBJ1-2,CAWGIGGNYGYTF,TGTGCCTGGGGTATCGGCGGTAACTATGGCTACACCTTC
-,-,10,TRBV2,TRBJ1-2,CASSGYGYTF,TGTGCCAGCTCGGGTTATGGCTACACCTTC